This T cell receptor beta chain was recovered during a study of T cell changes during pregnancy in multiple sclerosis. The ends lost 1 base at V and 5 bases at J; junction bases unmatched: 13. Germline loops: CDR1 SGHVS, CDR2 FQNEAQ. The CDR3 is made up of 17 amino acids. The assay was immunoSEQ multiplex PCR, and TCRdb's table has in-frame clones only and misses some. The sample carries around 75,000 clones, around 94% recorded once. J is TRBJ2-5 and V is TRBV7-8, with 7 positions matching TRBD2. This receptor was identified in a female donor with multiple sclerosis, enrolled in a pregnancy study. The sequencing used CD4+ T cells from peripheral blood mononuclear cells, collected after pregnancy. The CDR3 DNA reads TGTGCCAGCAGCTTAGGCATTTCGCTAGCGGTGGGGGAGACCCAGTACTTC. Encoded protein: CASSLGISLAVGETQYF.